This TCR beta chain was identified during a study of cytomegalovirus exposure and HLA in healthy donors. PCR was performed using 60 Vbeta and 13 Jbeta primers. The data were produced by immunoSEQ multiplex PCR, yet TCRdb's version contains in-frame clones alone and is incomplete. The data show about 86,000 clones, about 85% seen once. The CDR3 loop spans 14 amino acids. Trimming removed 2 bases from V and 0 bases from J, with 7 bases in between. Per the germline V gene, CDR1 is MNHEY and CDR2 is SVGAGI. This rearrangement joins TRBV6-5 to TRBJ1-1; D not resolved. The TCR originated in a woman in her thirties or forties in good health and CMV-seropositive. The sequenced sample was PBMCs. For the CDR3, the DNA is TGTGCCAGCAGTTACATGGGCTTGAACACTGAAGCTTTCTTT. Protein: CASSYMGLNTEAFF.